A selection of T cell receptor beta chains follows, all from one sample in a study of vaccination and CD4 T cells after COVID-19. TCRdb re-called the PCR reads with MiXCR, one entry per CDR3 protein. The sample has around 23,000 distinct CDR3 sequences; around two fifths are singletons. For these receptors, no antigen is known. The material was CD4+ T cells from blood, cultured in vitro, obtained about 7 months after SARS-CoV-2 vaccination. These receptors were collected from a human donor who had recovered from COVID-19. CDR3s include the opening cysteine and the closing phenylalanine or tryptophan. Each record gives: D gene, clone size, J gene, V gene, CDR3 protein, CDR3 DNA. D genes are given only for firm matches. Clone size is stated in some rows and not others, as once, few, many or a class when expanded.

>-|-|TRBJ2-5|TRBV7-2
CASSLGGAPETQYF
TGTGCCAGCAGCTTAGGGGGGGCACCCGAGACCCAGTACTTC
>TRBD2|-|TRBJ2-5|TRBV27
CASSLSGLAGGPGGETQYF
TGTGCCAGCAGTTTATCGGGACTAGCGGGAGGGCCAGGAGGAGAGACCCAGTACTTC
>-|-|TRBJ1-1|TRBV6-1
CASTGVNTEAFF
TGTGCCAGCACCGGTGTGAACACTGAAGCTTTCTTT
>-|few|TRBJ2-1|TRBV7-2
CASSFGGTTYNEQFF
TGTGCCAGCAGCTTTGGCGGGACGACCTACAATGAGCAGTTCTTC
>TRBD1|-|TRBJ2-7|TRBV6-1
CASSDAPDGTGFF
TGTGCCAGCAGTGACGCCCCGGACGGGACAGGGTTCTTC
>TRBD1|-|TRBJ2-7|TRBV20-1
CSARDDRGFSYEQYF
TGCAGTGCTAGAGACGACAGGGGATTTTCCTACGAGCAGTACTTC
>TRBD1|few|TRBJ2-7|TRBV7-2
CASSLVLTGNEQYF
TGTGCCAGCAGCTTGGTTTTGACAGGGAACGAGCAGTACTTC
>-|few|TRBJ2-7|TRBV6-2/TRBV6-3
CASSGATLQYF
TGTGCCAGCAGCGGGGCGACGTTGCAGTACTTC
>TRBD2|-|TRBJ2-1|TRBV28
CASGTSGYNEQFF
TGTGCCAGCGGGACTAGCGGATACAATGAGCAGTTCTTC
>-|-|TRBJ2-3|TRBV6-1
CASIGQYTDTQYF
TGTGCCAGCATTGGTCAGTACACAGATACGCAGTATTTT
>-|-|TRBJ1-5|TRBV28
CASSFPESYQPQHF
TGTGCCAGCAGTTTCCCAGAGTCCTATCAGCCCCAGCATTTT
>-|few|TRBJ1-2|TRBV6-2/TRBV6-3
CASSLQTWTVHGYTF
TGTGCCAGCAGTCTACAGACCTGGACAGTCCATGGCTACACCTTC
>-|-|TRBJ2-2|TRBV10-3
CAISEGSTGELFF
TGTGCCATCAGTGAAGGGTCCACCGGGGAGCTGTTTTTT
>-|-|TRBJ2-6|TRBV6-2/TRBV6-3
CASTQTAGGGSGANVLTF
TGTGCCAGCACCCAAACCGCCGGAGGGGGCTCTGGGGCCAACGTCCTGACTTTC
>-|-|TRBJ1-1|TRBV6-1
CASNRGTEAFF
TGTGCCAGCAATCGGGGGACAGAAGCTTTCTTT
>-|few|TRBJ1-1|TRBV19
CASSRHRGNTEAFF
TGTGCCAGTAGTCGACACCGGGGGAACACTGAAGCTTTCTTT
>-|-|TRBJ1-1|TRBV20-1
CSAREHGGTEAFF
TGCAGTGCTAGAGAGCACGGGGGCACTGAAGCTTTCTTT
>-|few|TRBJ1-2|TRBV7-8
CASSKGRRYGYTF
TGTGCCAGCAGCAAGGGGCGGCGATATGGCTACACCTTC
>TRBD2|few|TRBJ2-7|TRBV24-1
CATGRGGPYEQYF
TGTGCCACCGGTCGCGGGGGACCCTACGAGCAGTACTTC
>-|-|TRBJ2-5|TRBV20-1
CSARASGAIQTQYF
TGCAGTGCTAGAGCGTCGGGGGCCATACAGACCCAGTACTTC
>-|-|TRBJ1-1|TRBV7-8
CASSYAGGAEAFF
TGTGCCAGCAGCTACGCCGGGGGAGCTGAAGCTTTCTTT
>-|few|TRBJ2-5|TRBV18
CASSPRGLIQETQYF
TGTGCCAGCTCACCCCGGGGACTCATCCAAGAGACCCAGTACTTC
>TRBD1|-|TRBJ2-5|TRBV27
CASSFMRDRGSETQYF
TGTGCCAGCAGTTTCATGAGGGACAGGGGGTCGGAGACCCAGTACTTC
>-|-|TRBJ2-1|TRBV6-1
CASSRTRYSYNEQFF
TGTGCCAGCAGCCGAACCAGGTACTCCTACAATGAACAGTTCTTC
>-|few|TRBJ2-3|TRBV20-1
CSARPGPLITDTQYF
TGCAGTGCAAGGCCGGGACCACTTATCACAGATACGCAGTATTTT
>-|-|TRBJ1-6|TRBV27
CASRARGAVYNSPLHF
TGTGCCAGCAGGGCCCGGGGGGCTGTATATAATTCACCCCTCCACTTT
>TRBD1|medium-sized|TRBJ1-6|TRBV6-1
CASSESGTGVSPLHF
TGTGCCAGCAGTGAATCCGGGACAGGGGTCTCACCCCTCCACTTT
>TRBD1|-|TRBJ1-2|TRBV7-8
CASSLQGADYGYTF
TGTGCCAGCAGCTTACAGGGGGCGGACTATGGCTACACCTTC
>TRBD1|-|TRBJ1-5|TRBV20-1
CSASPDRVRNQPQHF
TGCAGTGCTAGTCCGGACAGGGTACGCAATCAGCCCCAGCATTTT
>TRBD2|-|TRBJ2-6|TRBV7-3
CASSPSGGSGANVLTF
TGTGCCAGCAGCCCCAGCGGGGGTTCTGGGGCCAACGTCCTGACTTTC
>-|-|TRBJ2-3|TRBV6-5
CASSSTRGTDTQYF
TGTGCCAGCAGTTCCACTCGGGGCACAGATACGCAGTATTTT
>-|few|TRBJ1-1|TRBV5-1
CASSLTLLNTEAFF
TGCGCCAGCAGCTTGACCCTACTGAACACTGAAGCTTTCTTT
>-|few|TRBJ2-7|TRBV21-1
CASSAHRDGGTGEQYF
TGTGCCAGCAGCGCGCACCGGGACGGCGGGACTGGGGAGCAGTACTTC
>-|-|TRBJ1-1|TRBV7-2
CASSFGSPGLHTEAFF
TGTGCCAGCAGCTTTGGCTCGCCGGGTCTCCACACTGAAGCTTTCTTT
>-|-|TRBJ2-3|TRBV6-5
CASSYGGSTDTQYF
TGTGCCAGCAGTTACGGCGGGAGCACAGATACGCAGTATTTT
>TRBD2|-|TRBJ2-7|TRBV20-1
CSANGLGTSGSQYF
TGCAGTGCCAACGGGCTGGGGACTAGCGGGAGTCAGTACTTC
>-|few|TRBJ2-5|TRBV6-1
CASSDPGQQGLGTQYF
TGTGCCAGCAGTGACCCGGGACAACAGGGTTTGGGGACCCAGTACTTC
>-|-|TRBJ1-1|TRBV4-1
CASSQDTGNTEAFF
TGCGCCAGCAGCCAAGATACTGGGAACACTGAAGCTTTCTTT
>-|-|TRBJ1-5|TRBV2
CASSEAQGNQPQHF
TGTGCCAGCAGTGAAGCACAGGGCAATCAGCCCCAGCATTTT
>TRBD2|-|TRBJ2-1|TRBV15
CATSRDWREPNNEQFF
TGTGCCACCAGCAGAGATTGGCGGGAGCCCAACAATGAGCAGTTCTTC
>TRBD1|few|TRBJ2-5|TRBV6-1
CASSPGTGQETQYF
TGTGCCAGCAGTCCCGGGACAGGACAAGAGACCCAGTACTTC
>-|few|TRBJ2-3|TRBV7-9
CASSPGGSPYTDTQYF
TGTGCCAGCAGCCCCGGGGGCTCCCCTTACACAGATACGCAGTATTTT
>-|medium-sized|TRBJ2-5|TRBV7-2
CASSSILEETQYF
TGTGCCAGCAGCTCAATTCTAGAAGAGACCCAGTACTTC
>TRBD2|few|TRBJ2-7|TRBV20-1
CSAGTSGRSPFYEQYF
TGCAGTGCAGGAACTAGCGGGAGGTCCCCCTTCTACGAGCAGTACTTC
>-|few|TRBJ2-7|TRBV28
CASRLTAREQYF
TGTGCCAGCAGACTAACAGCTCGCGAGCAGTACTTC
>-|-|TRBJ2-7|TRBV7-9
CASSPWVQRSDYEQYF
TGTGCCAGCAGCCCTTGGGTCCAGCGATCGGACTACGAGCAGTACTTC
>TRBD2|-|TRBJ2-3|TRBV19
CASSLRTSGRPDTQYF
TGTGCCAGTAGTCTCCGGACTAGCGGGAGGCCAGATACGCAGTATTTT
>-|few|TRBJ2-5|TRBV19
CASSIDRETQYF
TGTGCCAGTAGTATAGACAGGGAGACCCAGTACTTC
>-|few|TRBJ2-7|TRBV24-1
CATSDVDGVEQYF
TGTGCCACCAGTGATGTCGACGGGGTCGAGCAGTACTTC